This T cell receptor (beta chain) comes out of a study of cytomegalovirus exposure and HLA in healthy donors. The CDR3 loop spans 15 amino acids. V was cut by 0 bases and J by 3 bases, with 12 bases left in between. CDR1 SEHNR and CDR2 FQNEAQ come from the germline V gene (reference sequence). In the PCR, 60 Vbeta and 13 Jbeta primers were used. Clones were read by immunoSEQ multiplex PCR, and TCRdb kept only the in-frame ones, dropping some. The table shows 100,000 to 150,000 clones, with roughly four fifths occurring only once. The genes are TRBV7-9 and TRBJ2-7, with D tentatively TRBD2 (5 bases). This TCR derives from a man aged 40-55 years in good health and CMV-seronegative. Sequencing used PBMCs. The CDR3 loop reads CASSLAGSGIYEQYF. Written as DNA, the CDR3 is TGTGCCAGCAGCTTAGCAGGCTCCGGGATCTACGAGCAGTACTTC.